These T cell receptor beta chains were read from a single sample in a study of blood T cell repertoires in COVID-19. Clones were read by immunoSEQ multiplex PCR, and TCRdb kept only the in-frame ones, dropping some. The data hold some 270,000 clones, with roughly 80% observed a single time. Sequencing was done on a sample of PBMCs or T cells enriched from blood (not recorded which). The receptors shown here come from a man aged 45-65 years who had recovered from COVID-19. Both conserved end residues are part of each CDR3. Each record gives: CDR3 DNA, CDR3 protein, V gene, D gene, J gene, clone size. The D gene is left open where the match is weak. The listing skips clone size in some rows; elsewhere it reads once, few, many or a size class.

DNA: TGCAGCGTTCGGACAGGGAGCGGAAACACCATATATTTT; CDR3: CSVRTGSGNTIYF; V: TRBV29-1; D: TRBD1; J: TRBJ1-3; size: -
DNA: TGTGCCAGCCGGGTGGGTTACAATGAGCAGTTCTTC; CDR3: CASRVGYNEQFF; V: TRBV6-5; D: -; J: TRBJ2-1; size: -
DNA: TGTGCCAGCAGCTCTCGGGGGGCAAACTACAATGAGCAGTTCTTC; CDR3: CASSSRGANYNEQFF; V: TRBV7-2; D: -; J: TRBJ2-1; size: -
DNA: TGTGCCAGCAGCTTGGTTAGCGGGAGGGGAGAGCTGTTTTTT; CDR3: CASSLVSGRGELFF; V: TRBV5-4; D: TRBD2; J: TRBJ2-2; size: -
DNA: TGTGCCAGCAGTTTTGACAGGGCCCCCAAAAACATTCAGTACTTC; CDR3: CASSFDRAPKNIQYF; V: TRBV7-2; D: TRBD1; J: TRBJ2-4; size: -
DNA: TGTGCCAGCAGCCCACAGGGGGCAGGTGAAAAACTGTTTTTT; CDR3: CASSPQGAGEKLFF; V: TRBV7-2; D: TRBD1; J: TRBJ1-4; size: -
DNA: TGTGCCAGCAGCGACGGGGGGAACACTGAAGCTTTCTTT; CDR3: CASSDGGNTEAFF; V: TRBV9; D: -; J: TRBJ1-1; size: -
DNA: TGTGCCAGCTCACGGTGGACAGGGGGCCCCAACACTGAAGCTTTCTTT; CDR3: CASSRWTGGPNTEAFF; V: TRBV18; D: TRBD1; J: TRBJ1-1; size: few
DNA: TGCGCCAGCAGCCGGGGACAGAACCCCTACAATGAGCAGTTCTTC; CDR3: CASSRGQNPYNEQFF; V: TRBV5-1; D: TRBD1; J: TRBJ2-1; size: few
DNA: TGTGCCAGCACCACCCCGGCTAGCGGGGGGGGATCCTTAGCCAAAAACATTCAGTACTTC; CDR3: CASTTPASGGGSLAKNIQYF; V: TRBV27; D: TRBD2; J: TRBJ2-4; size: -
DNA: TGTGCCAGCAAGGGACAGGGTCTAAACTATGGCTACACCTTC; CDR3: CASKGQGLNYGYTF; V: TRBV27; D: TRBD1; J: TRBJ1-2; size: -
DNA: TGTGCCAGCAGCGTAGCCACGGCGGGGGGCGCGGATACGCAGTATTTT; CDR3: CASSVATAGGADTQYF; V: TRBV9; D: TRBD2; J: TRBJ2-3; size: -
DNA: TGTGCCAGCAGCGTTGGACAGGGGGATGGAAACACCATATATTTT; CDR3: CASSVGQGDGNTIYF; V: TRBV9; D: TRBD1; J: TRBJ1-3; size: -
DNA: TGTGCCAGCACTCGGGGGAACATTCAGTACTTC; CDR3: CASTRGNIQYF; V: TRBV6-5; D: -; J: TRBJ2-4; size: -
DNA: TGTGCCAGCAGTTACCTTGGGCAGGCCGCCTACGAGCAGTACTTC; CDR3: CASSYLGQAAYEQYF; V: TRBV6-5; D: -; J: TRBJ2-7; size: once
DNA: TGTGCCAGCAGCAGCTGGGGACTAGCGGTTACCACAGATACGCAGTATTTT; CDR3: CASSSWGLAVTTDTQYF; V: TRBV5-4; D: TRBD2; J: TRBJ2-3; size: -
DNA: TGTGCCAGCAGGGGACAGTCATATCCCTCCTACGAGCAGTACTTC; CDR3: CASRGQSYPSYEQYF; V: TRBV6-5; D: TRBD1; J: TRBJ2-7; size: -
DNA: TGTGCCAGCAGCTTGGACAGGTCCTCTGAAGCTTTCTTT; CDR3: CASSLDRSSEAFF; V: TRBV7-8; D: TRBD1; J: TRBJ1-1; size: -
DNA: TGCAGTGCTGAAGACACCTATGGCTACACCTTC; CDR3: CSAEDTYGYTF; V: TRBV20-1; D: -; J: TRBJ1-2; size: -
DNA: TGTGCCAGCAGCCGGGGGATCGTTGGGGGTTTCGAGCAGTACTTC; CDR3: CASSRGIVGGFEQYF; V: TRBV5-4; D: -; J: TRBJ2-7; size: -
DNA: TGTGCCAGCATTACCGGGACTAGCGGGCCCTACAATGAGCAGTTCTTC; CDR3: CASITGTSGPYNEQFF; V: TRBV28; D: TRBD2; J: TRBJ2-1; size: -
DNA: TGTGCCAGCAGCAAACCCCTAGCTGTTGTTGGTAAGTACTTC; CDR3: CASSKPLAVVGKYF; V: TRBV21-1; D: -; J: TRBJ2-7; size: -
DNA: TGTGCCAGTCTAGGACAGGTCTATGGCTACACCTTC; CDR3: CASLGQVYGYTF; V: TRBV2; D: TRBD1; J: TRBJ1-2; size: -
DNA: TGTGCCAGCAGCGCGGACAGGGATGCAACTAATGAAAAACTGTTTTTT; CDR3: CASSADRDATNEKLFF; V: TRBV9; D: TRBD1; J: TRBJ1-4; size: -
DNA: TGTGCCAGCAGTGCACCCTCTGGACTAGCGGGCCGACAAGAGACCCAGTACTTC; CDR3: CASSAPSGLAGRQETQYF; V: TRBV6-1; D: TRBD2; J: TRBJ2-5; size: -
DNA: TGCGCCAGCAGCTTTGGGTCCAGGGGCGGTCAAAATTCACCCCTCCACTTT; CDR3: CASSFGSRGGQNSPLHF; V: TRBV5-1; D: -; J: TRBJ1-6; size: -